This is a list of T cell receptor beta chains from one sample in a study of early T cells in non-severe SARS-CoV-2 infection. Each CDR3 protein is one row after TCRdb ran MiXCR on the 5' RACE reads. The sample has tens of thousands of distinct CDR3 sequences, about 4.6% seen once; the top ten hold around 10%. The sample was whole blood. These receptors were obtained from an adult who was a healthcare worker with PCR-confirmed SARS-CoV-2 infection or an uninfected control (not recorded which). CDR3s include the opening cysteine and the closing phenylalanine or tryptophan. Fields, in order: V gene, J gene, D gene, clone size, CDR3 DNA, CDR3 protein. A D gene is named only where the DNA matches it firmly. The listing skips clone size in some rows; elsewhere it reads once, few, many or a size class.

v_call: TRBV10-3; j_call: TRBJ2-1; d_call: -; clone_size: many; cdr3_nt: TGTGCCATCAGTGGAAGGTCTGTACTCCCGGTGGAGCAGTTCTTC; cdr3_aa: CAISGRSVLPVEQFF
v_call: TRBV7-2; j_call: TRBJ2-3; d_call: -; clone_size: many; cdr3_nt: TGTGCCAGCAGCTCAAGGGACCCCCCTAAGCAGTATTTT; cdr3_aa: CASSSRDPPKQYF
v_call: TRBV7-9; j_call: TRBJ1-5; d_call: TRBD1; clone_size: many; cdr3_nt: TGTGCCAGCAGCTTTGGACAGGGGGGAAATCAGCCCCAGCATTTT; cdr3_aa: CASSFGQGGNQPQHF
v_call: TRBV7-3; j_call: TRBJ1-1; d_call: TRBD1; clone_size: many; cdr3_nt: TGTGCCAGCAGACTCGAAGACAGGGCTGAAGCTTTCTTT; cdr3_aa: CASRLEDRAEAFF
v_call: TRBV20-1; j_call: TRBJ2-1; d_call: -; clone_size: few; cdr3_nt: TGCAGTGCTAGACCTCCTCGGCAGGGGACGAGGAATGAGCAGTTCTTC; cdr3_aa: CSARPPRQGTRNEQFF
v_call: TRBV27; j_call: TRBJ1-1; d_call: -; clone_size: -; cdr3_nt: TGTGCCAGCAGAACAGGGTACACTGAAGCTTTCTTT; cdr3_aa: CASRTGYTEAFF
v_call: TRBV7-2; j_call: TRBJ2-5; d_call: TRBD2; clone_size: many; cdr3_nt: TGTGCCAGCAGTCGGGGGGGGCGAACGAATCCAGAGACCCAGTACTTC; cdr3_aa: CASSRGGRTNPETQYF
v_call: TRBV6-4; j_call: TRBJ2-2; d_call: TRBD2; clone_size: -; cdr3_nt: TGTGCCAGCAGTGCTAGCGGGAGCACCGGGGAGCTGTTTTTT; cdr3_aa: CASSASGSTGELFF
v_call: TRBV15; j_call: TRBJ2-7; d_call: -; clone_size: few; cdr3_nt: TGTGCCACCAGCGGCGAGATCTCCTACGAGCAGTACTTC; cdr3_aa: CATSGEISYEQYF
v_call: TRBV3-1; j_call: TRBJ2-1; d_call: -; clone_size: many; cdr3_nt: TGTGCCAGCAGCGCCCGACAGGGAGGTGAGCAGTTCTTC; cdr3_aa: CASSARQGGEQFF
v_call: TRBV7-6; j_call: TRBJ2-3; d_call: TRBD2; clone_size: many; cdr3_nt: TGTGCCAGCAGCTTAGTGGGACTAGCAGATACGCAGTATTTT; cdr3_aa: CASSLVGLADTQYF
v_call: TRBV5-1; j_call: TRBJ2-2; d_call: -; clone_size: -; cdr3_nt: TGCGCCAGCAGCCTTAGATCGTCAGCCACGAACACCGGGGAGCTGTTTTTT; cdr3_aa: CASSLRSSATNTGELFF
v_call: TRBV19; j_call: TRBJ1-2; d_call: -; clone_size: many; cdr3_nt: TGTGCCAGTAGTCCTGACAGTGGTGGCTACACCTTC; cdr3_aa: CASSPDSGGYTF
v_call: TRBV29-1; j_call: TRBJ2-1; d_call: TRBD1; clone_size: -; cdr3_nt: TGCAGCGTCGACAGGGCCTACAATGAGCAGTTCTTC; cdr3_aa: CSVDRAYNEQFF
v_call: TRBV6-5; j_call: TRBJ2-6; d_call: -; clone_size: -; cdr3_nt: TGTGCCAGCAGGTTAGAAGCGATCGGGGCCAACGTCCTGACTTTC; cdr3_aa: CASRLEAIGANVLTF
v_call: TRBV12-3/TRBV12-4; j_call: TRBJ1-1; d_call: -; clone_size: many; cdr3_nt: TGTGCCAGCAATAAACGACAGGTACTAGGAGTGAACACTGAAGCTTTCTTT; cdr3_aa: CASNKRQVLGVNTEAFF
v_call: TRBV29-1; j_call: TRBJ1-1; d_call: -; clone_size: few; cdr3_nt: TGCAGCGTTGGTCGGGGGGGCACTGAAGCTTTCTTT; cdr3_aa: CSVGRGGTEAFF
v_call: TRBV12-3/TRBV12-4; j_call: TRBJ2-1; d_call: -; clone_size: -; cdr3_nt: TGTGCCAGCAGATTCAGGGGTGATGAGCAGTTCTTC; cdr3_aa: CASRFRGDEQFF
v_call: TRBV2; j_call: TRBJ2-7; d_call: -; clone_size: few; cdr3_nt: TGTGCCAGCAGACAGAACAGGGAAAGCTCCTACGAGCAGTACTTC; cdr3_aa: CASRQNRESSYEQYF
v_call: TRBV29-1; j_call: TRBJ2-1; d_call: -; clone_size: many; cdr3_nt: TGCAGCGTTGAAGATCAGAATGAGCAGTTCTTC; cdr3_aa: CSVEDQNEQFF
v_call: TRBV6-6; j_call: TRBJ2-3; d_call: -; clone_size: many; cdr3_nt: TGTGCCAGCAGTTACTCGGACAACCCAGATACGCAGTATTTT; cdr3_aa: CASSYSDNPDTQYF
v_call: TRBV11-2; j_call: TRBJ2-1; d_call: -; clone_size: many; cdr3_nt: TGTGCCAGCAGCTTCAATCTGGGACTCACAAGCGCAAACAATGAGCAGTTCTTC; cdr3_aa: CASSFNLGLTSANNEQFF
v_call: TRBV7-9; j_call: TRBJ2-7; d_call: -; clone_size: many; cdr3_nt: TGTGCCAGCAGCGCACCAGGTTCCTACGAGCAGTACTTC; cdr3_aa: CASSAPGSYEQYF
v_call: TRBV6-5; j_call: TRBJ1-1; d_call: -; clone_size: many; cdr3_nt: TGTGCCAGCAGTTACGGAGGCACTGAAGCTTTCTTT; cdr3_aa: CASSYGGTEAFF
v_call: TRBV28; j_call: TRBJ1-5; d_call: -; clone_size: many; cdr3_nt: TGTGCCAGCAGTGGACAGTATAGCAATCAGCCCCAGCATTTT; cdr3_aa: CASSGQYSNQPQHF
v_call: TRBV11-3; j_call: TRBJ2-1; d_call: -; clone_size: many; cdr3_nt: TGTGCCAGCAGCCCCCGACCGAGTGGCAATGAGCAGTTCTTC; cdr3_aa: CASSPRPSGNEQFF
v_call: TRBV5-5; j_call: TRBJ2-1; d_call: -; clone_size: few; cdr3_nt: TGTGCCAGCAGCCACGGTCCCGGGAATGAGCAGTTCTTC; cdr3_aa: CASSHGPGNEQFF
v_call: TRBV3-1; j_call: TRBJ1-2; d_call: -; clone_size: many; cdr3_nt: TGTGCCAGCAGCCAATGGGACTATGGCTACACCTTC; cdr3_aa: CASSQWDYGYTF
v_call: TRBV4-1; j_call: TRBJ1-1; d_call: -; clone_size: many; cdr3_nt: TGCGCCAGCAGCCAAGTTAACTTGGTGGTTTACACTGAAGCTTTCTTT; cdr3_aa: CASSQVNLVVYTEAFF
v_call: TRBV20-1; j_call: TRBJ2-5; d_call: -; clone_size: -; cdr3_nt: TGCAGTGCTAGACACCAAGAGACCCAGTACTTC; cdr3_aa: CSARHQETQYF
v_call: TRBV6-5; j_call: TRBJ1-5; d_call: -; clone_size: many; cdr3_nt: TGTGCCAGCGGAGGGAACTGGGATCAGCCCCAGCATTTT; cdr3_aa: CASGGNWDQPQHF
v_call: TRBV5-4; j_call: TRBJ2-3; d_call: -; clone_size: many; cdr3_nt: TGTGCCAGCTGGGGGCAGTACACAGATACGCAGTATTTT; cdr3_aa: CASWGQYTDTQYF
v_call: TRBV12-3/TRBV12-4; j_call: TRBJ1-1; d_call: TRBD1; clone_size: many; cdr3_nt: TGTGCCAGCAGGCTCGGGACAGGAGACACTGAAGCTTTCTTT; cdr3_aa: CASRLGTGDTEAFF
v_call: TRBV28; j_call: TRBJ1-2; d_call: TRBD1; clone_size: many; cdr3_nt: TGTGCCAGCATCCCAAGGGGGCAGGGAATCCATGGCTACACCTTC; cdr3_aa: CASIPRGQGIHGYTF
v_call: TRBV27; j_call: TRBJ2-5; d_call: TRBD1; clone_size: many; cdr3_nt: TGTGCCAGCAGTGGGACAGGGAGGAGGGTCACAGAGACCCAGTACTTC; cdr3_aa: CASSGTGRRVTETQYF
v_call: TRBV5-1; j_call: TRBJ2-1; d_call: -; clone_size: many; cdr3_nt: TGCGCCAGCAGCTTGGGGGGAAAACACGATAATGAGCAGTTCTTC; cdr3_aa: CASSLGGKHDNEQFF
v_call: TRBV28; j_call: TRBJ2-2; d_call: -; clone_size: many; cdr3_nt: TGTGCCAGCCTGGGGCCGAGGGACACCGGGGAGCTGTTTTTT; cdr3_aa: CASLGPRDTGELFF
v_call: TRBV7-9; j_call: TRBJ2-7; d_call: -; clone_size: many; cdr3_nt: TGTGCCAGCAGCTTAGCAGGGGGACACGAGCAGTACTTC; cdr3_aa: CASSLAGGHEQYF
v_call: TRBV11-2; j_call: TRBJ2-6; d_call: -; clone_size: few; cdr3_nt: TGTGCCAGCAGCACCACGTTTGGGGCCAACGTCCTGACTTTC; cdr3_aa: CASSTTFGANVLTF
v_call: TRBV28; j_call: TRBJ2-5; d_call: TRBD1; clone_size: few; cdr3_nt: TGTGCCAGCAGGACGACAGGGAGAGAAGAGACCCAGTACTTC; cdr3_aa: CASRTTGREETQYF